This T cell receptor beta chain emerged from a study of early T cells in non-severe SARS-CoV-2 infection. About the study: Bulk RNA from unsorted whole blood was sequenced; chains were unpaired.

Looked up from germline, CDR1 is SGDLS and CDR2 is YYNGEE. V gave up 0 bases and J gave up 3 bases, with 10 bases separating them. The CDR3 is 16 residues long. This clonotype was detected many times. What it binds is unknown. The TCR library protocol attached unique molecular identifiers to the individual cDNA molecules. TCRdb re-analysed the 5' RACE reads in MiXCR, keeping a single row per CDR3 protein. The sample has some 63,000 distinct CDR3 sequences, under 15% seen once; the top ten hold around 5%. Findings of the study overall: VDJdb matching skewed toward anti-spike CD8 responses, missing private and CD4 specificities.

The TCR was taken from an adult who was a healthcare worker with PCR-confirmed SARS-CoV-2 infection or an uninfected control (not recorded which). The J gene is TRBJ1-6, the V gene TRBV9, with no clear D. The sample consisted of whole blood. DNA for the CDR3: TGTGCCAGCAGCGTAGGCTCAGGCGGCTATAATTCACCCCTCCACTTT. Its translation: CASSVGSGGYNSPLHF.